One and the same sample provided the 19 T cell receptor beta chains below, sequenced in a study of T-cell memory formation after mild COVID-19. TCRdb independently ran MiXCR on the 5' RACE reads; one entry per CDR3 protein. The sample shows 140,000 to 150,000 distinct CDR3 sequences, about 25% of them seen only once. Sequenced input: PBMCs or a T cell subset sorted from them (not recorded which). The receptors originated from an adult woman who had mild COVID-19 (a few samples of this study predate the infection). Cell type and time point are not known.

The V call is TRBV6-5, the J call TRBJ1-3; D is uncertain. The CDR3 runs 13 residues. CDR1 MNHEY and CDR2 SVGAGI come from the germline V gene. V shed 1 base and J shed 0 bases, with 1 base lying between them. The CDR3 DNA follows: TGTGCCAGCAGTTACTTCTCTGGAAACACCATATATTTT. As protein: CASSYFSGNTIYF.

This clonotype was observed a few times. The chain combines TRBV24-1 with TRBJ2-6; D is uncertain. Germline V gives CDR1 KGHDR, CDR2 SFDVKD. V dropped 4 bases and J dropped 3 bases, with 12 bases sitting between them. This CDR3 is built from 16 residues. CDR3 residues: CATSEPRVDGANVLTF. CDR3 sequence (DNA): TGTGCCACCAGTGAACCTAGGGTAGATGGGGCCAACGTCCTGACTTTC.

The CDR3 DNA reads as TGTGCCACCAGCAGATCGCGTCGGGTCGGGACTGCAACTAATGAAAAACTGTTTTTT. Translated: CATSRSRRVGTATNEKLFF. V gene TRBV15 combines with J gene TRBJ1-4; D possibly corresponds to TRBD1 (5 bases). V was trimmed by 2 bases and J by 0 bases, leaving 19 bases between them. Germline CDR1 LNHNV, CDR2 YYDKDF (reference sequence). The CDR3 sequence is 19 residues long.

The genes are TRBV7-6 and TRBJ1-1, with a weak D call TRBD1 (5 bases). Germline V gene data show CDR1 as SGHVS and CDR2 as FNYEAQ. Trimming took 4 bases from V and 4 from J, leaving 16 bases between them. The CDR3 is 15 residues long. This CDR3 reads CASSSGPPLGTEAFF. The CDR3 coding sequence is TGTGCCAGCAGCTCGGGACCTCCCTTAGGCACTGAAGCTTTCTTT.

This clonotype turned up a few times. The V gene is TRBV6-2 or TRBV6-3, the J gene TRBJ2-1; D might be TRBD1 (7 bases). CDR1 and CDR2 (germline): MNHEY, SVGEGT. The CDR3 extends over 14 amino acids. Trimming left V 2 bases short and J 8 bases short, with 13 bases between. DNA of the CDR3: TGTGCCAGCAGTTACCTAGGGGGCGGGGATGAGCAGTTCTTC. As protein: CASSYLGGGDEQFF.

This chain uses TRBV2 with TRBJ2-2, with D uncertain. The germline CDR1 and CDR2 sequences are SNHLY and FYNNEI. The CDR3 consists of 13 residues. The ends were cut back, 4 bases at V and 3 bases at J, with 6 bases in the middle. The CDR3 DNA reads TGTGCCAGCAGTGCGACTGACACCGGGGAGCTGTTTTTT. Its translation is CASSATDTGELFF. The full variable domain, rest sourced from reference TRBV2 and TRBJ2-2, is EPEVTQTPSHQVTQMGQEVILRCVPISNHLYFYWYRQILGQKVEFLVSFYNNEISEKSEIFDDQFSVERPDGSNFTLKIRSTKLEDSAMYFCASSATDTGELFFGEGSRLTVL.

In its sample, this clonotype was seen a few times. J is TRBJ1-5 and V is TRBV27; D gene ambiguous. Trimming stripped 3 bases from V and 4 bases from J, with 7 bases between. The germline V gene has CDR1 MNHEY and CDR2 SMNVEV (reference sequence). This CDR3 is built from 13 residues. CDR3 residues: CASSLRWNQPQHF. Here the CDR3 DNA reads TGTGCCAGCAGTTTGAGGTGGAATCAGCCCCAGCATTTT.

This clonotype has only one observation. An end of the junction differs from the germline gene, which may be a read error. V is TRBV9 and J is TRBJ2-7; D uncertain. The CDR3 is 14 amino acids. CDR1 is SGDLS, CDR2 YYNGEE, per germline. The CDR3 DNA reads as TGTGCAAGCAGCGTAGACGGTAACTCCTACGAGCAGTACTTC. Translation gives CASSVDGNSYEQYF.

The rearrangement joins TRBV7-9 to TRBJ1-2; the D is unclear. The CDR3 runs to 13 residues. Germline V gene sequence: CDR1 SEHNR, CDR2 FQNEAQ (reference sequence). Trimming took 9 bases from V and 4 from J, leaving 15 bases between them. CDR3: CASWVGGGYGYTF. For the CDR3, the DNA is TGTGCCAGTTGGGTCGGCGGCGGCTATGGCTACACCTTC.

This clonotype has a handful of counts. The chain is built from TRBV12-3 or TRBV12-4 and TRBJ2-2; 13 nucleotides line up with TRBD2. The CDR3 has 15 residues. J was trimmed by 6 bases and V by 9 bases; bases with no gene match: 7. The CDR3 DNA reads TGTGCCAGTGGACTAGCGGGAGCTGGGTCCGGGGAGCTGTTTTTT. Protein: CASGLAGAGSGELFF.

The DNA for the CDR3 is TGTGCCAGCAGTTTAAGACAGGGGGGGCACTACGAGCAGTACTTC. Translation gives CASSLRQGGHYEQYF. The chain combines TRBV12-3 or TRBV12-4 with TRBJ2-7; 9 bases match TRBD1. Trimming cost V 2 bases and J 3 bases; bases outside gene matches: 5. CDR3 length equals 15 residues.

This clonotype was detected only a few times. The chain couples TRBV7-6 to TRBJ2-1, with D perhaps matching TRBD1 (7 bases). The CDR3 loop spans 16 amino acids. CDR1 and CDR2 from the germline V gene are SGHVS and FNYEAQ. Trimming cost V 5 bases and J 4 bases, with 18 bases left between them. DNA of the CDR3: TGTGCCAGCAGCCCGGTTGGAGGGGGCTTTTACAATGAGCAGTTCTTC. Residues: CASSPVGGGFYNEQFF.

The chain carries TRBV11-2 and TRBJ1-1; 10 bases are shared with TRBD1. The CDR3 runs 13 residues. Germline lookup yields CDR1 SGHAT and CDR2 FQNNGV. V lost 3 bases and J lost 8; bases outside the gene matches: 3. CDR3 sequence reads: CASSLTGGMEAFF. The CDR3 DNA reads TGTGCCAGCAGCTTGACAGGGGGCATGGAAGCTTTCTTT.

This clonotype has just a few counts. V gene TRBV19 combines with J gene TRBJ1-1; D uncertain. This CDR3 contains 13 residues. The V end lost 1 base, the J end lost 2 bases, and 5 bases lay between the germline ends. Per germline, CDR1 LNHDA and CDR2 SQIVND (reference sequence). The CDR3 DNA sequence: TGTGCCAGTAGTATAGTGGCCAACACTGAAGCTTTCTTT. The encoded protein is CASSIVANTEAFF.

This chain uses TRBV7-9 with TRBJ1-3; D gene uncertain. Trimming stripped 4 bases from V and 2 bases from J, with 15 bases between. Germline lookup yields CDR1 SEHNR and CDR2 FQNEAQ (reference sequence). The CDR3 runs to 16 residues. The CDR3 DNA is TGTGCCAGCAGCTCCACTTTGGCCGGGACTGGAAACACCATATATTTT. Translating it yields CASSSTLAGTGNTIYF.

The chain links TRBV7-8 to TRBJ1-2; 9 bases are shared with TRBD1. There are 17 residues in the CDR3. After removal of 5 bases from V and 1 base from J, the junction contained 11 bases not matched to a gene. The V gene's germline CDR1 is SGHVS and CDR2 FQNEAQ. The DNA of the CDR3 is TGTGCCAGCAGCCGATTAAGCGGGACAGGGTTTAACTATGGCTACACCTTC. Translated: CASSRLSGTGFNYGYTF.

A few counts support this clonotype. The V call is TRBV7-9, the J call TRBJ2-3, with D possibly being TRBD2 (5 bases). Germline V lookup: CDR1 SEHNR, CDR2 FQNEAQ (reference sequence). This CDR3 has 15 residues. The ends were cut back, 5 bases at V and 0 bases at J, with 12 bases in the middle. The CDR3 region is CASSHSSTSTDTQYF. CDR3 in DNA: TGTGCCAGCAGCCACTCTAGCACTAGCACAGATACGCAGTATTTT.

This clonotype was seen a few times. V and J are TRBV7-7 and TRBJ2-5; D unresolved. Trimming shortened V by 0 bases and J by 0 bases, and 5 bases separated the two germline ends. The CDR3 has 14 amino acids. Germline V lookup: CDR1 SSHAT, CDR2 FNYEAQ (reference sequence). The CDR3 coding sequence is TGTGCCAGCAGCTTAGCCTGGAACCAAGAGACCCAGTACTTC. The encoded protein is CASSLAWNQETQYF.

CDR3 amino acids: CASSVRVGKGAEQFF. Written as DNA, the CDR3 is TGTGCCAGCAGCGTACGGGTCGGGAAGGGGGCTGAGCAGTTCTTC. The chain uses TRBV9 and TRBJ2-1, with 7 bases fitting TRBD1. The germline gives CDR1 SGDLS, CDR2 YYNGEE. This CDR3 region has 15 residues. J lost 9 bases, V lost 1 base, and 10 bases had no gene match. The full variable domain, its missing parts supplied by reference TRBV9 and TRBJ2-1, is DSGVTQTPKHLITATGQRVTLRCSPRSGDLSVYWYQQSLDQGLQFLIQYYNGEERAKGNILERFSAQQFPDLHSELNLSSLELGDSALYFCASSVRVGKGAEQFFGPGTRLTVL.